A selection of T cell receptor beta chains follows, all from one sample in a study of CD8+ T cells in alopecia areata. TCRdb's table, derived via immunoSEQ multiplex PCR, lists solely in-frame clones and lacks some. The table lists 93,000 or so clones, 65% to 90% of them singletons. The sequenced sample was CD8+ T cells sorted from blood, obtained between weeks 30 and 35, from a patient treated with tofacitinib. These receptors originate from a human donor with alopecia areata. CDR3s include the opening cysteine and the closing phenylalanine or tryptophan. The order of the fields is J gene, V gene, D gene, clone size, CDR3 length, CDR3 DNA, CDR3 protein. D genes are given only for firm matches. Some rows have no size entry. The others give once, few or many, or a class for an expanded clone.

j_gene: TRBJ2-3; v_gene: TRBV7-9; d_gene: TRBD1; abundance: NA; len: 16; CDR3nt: TGTGCCAGCAGCCAAACACCGACAGGGTTGCCAGATACGCAGTATTTT; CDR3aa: CASSQTPTGLPDTQYF
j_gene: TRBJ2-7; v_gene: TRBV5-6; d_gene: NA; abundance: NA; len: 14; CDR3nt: TGTGCCAGCAGCGTGACGGCGGCAGAAGCCGAGCAGTACTTC; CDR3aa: CASSVTAAEAEQYF
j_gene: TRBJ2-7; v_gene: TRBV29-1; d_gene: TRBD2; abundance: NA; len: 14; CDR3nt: TGCAGCGTTGAAGATCGTGGACTAGCGGAAGAGCAGTACTTC; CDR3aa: CSVEDRGLAEEQYF
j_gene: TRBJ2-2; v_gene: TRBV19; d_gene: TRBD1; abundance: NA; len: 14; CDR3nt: TGTGCCAGTAGTGCCGGACAGGATGCCGGGGAGCTGTTTTTT; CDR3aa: CASSAGQDAGELFF
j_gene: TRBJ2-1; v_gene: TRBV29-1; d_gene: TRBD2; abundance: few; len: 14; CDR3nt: TGCAGCGTTGAAGAGACTAGCTTATCCTATGAGCAGTTCTTC; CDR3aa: CSVEETSLSYEQFF
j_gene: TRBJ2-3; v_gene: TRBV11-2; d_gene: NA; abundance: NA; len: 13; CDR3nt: TGTGCCAGCAGCGCCCAAAACACAGATACGCAGTATTTT; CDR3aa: CASSAQNTDTQYF
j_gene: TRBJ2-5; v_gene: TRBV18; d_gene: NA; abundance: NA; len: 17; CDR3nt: TGTGCCAGCTCACCAACTTATCCAGGCGAAACTAAAGAGACCCAGTACTTC; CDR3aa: CASSPTYPGETKETQYF
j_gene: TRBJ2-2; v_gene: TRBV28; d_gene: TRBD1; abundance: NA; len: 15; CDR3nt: TGTGCCAGCAGTACACAGGGGGCGGTGGCCGGGGAGCTGTTTTTT; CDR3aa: CASSTQGAVAGELFF
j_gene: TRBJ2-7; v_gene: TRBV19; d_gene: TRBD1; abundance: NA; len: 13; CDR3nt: TGTGCCAGTAGTATCGGGACAGCCTACGAGCAGTACTTC; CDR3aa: CASSIGTAYEQYF
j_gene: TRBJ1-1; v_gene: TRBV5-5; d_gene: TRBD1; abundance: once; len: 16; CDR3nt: TGTGCCAGCAGCTTACCTACAGGGGAGGGGGACACTGAAGCTTTCTTT; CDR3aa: CASSLPTGEGDTEAFF
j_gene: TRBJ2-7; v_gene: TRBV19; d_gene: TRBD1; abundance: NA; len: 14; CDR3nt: TGTGCCAGTAGTAGTACCGGGACAGGGGAAGAGCAGTACTTC; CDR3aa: CASSSTGTGEEQYF
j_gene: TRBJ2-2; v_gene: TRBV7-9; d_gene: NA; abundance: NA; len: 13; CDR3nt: TGTGCCAGCAGCGCCAGACAGTTCGGGGAGCTGTTTTTT; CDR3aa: CASSARQFGELFF
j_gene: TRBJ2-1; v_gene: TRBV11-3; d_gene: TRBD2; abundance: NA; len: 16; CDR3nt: TGTGCCAGCAGCATAGGGAGAGGGAGGGCCGGGAATGAGCAGTTCTTC; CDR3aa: CASSIGRGRAGNEQFF
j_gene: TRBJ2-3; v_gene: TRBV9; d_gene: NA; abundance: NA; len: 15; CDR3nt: TGTGCCAGCAGCGTCGGAGGGCTTCCCACAGATACGCAGTATTTT; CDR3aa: CASSVGGLPTDTQYF
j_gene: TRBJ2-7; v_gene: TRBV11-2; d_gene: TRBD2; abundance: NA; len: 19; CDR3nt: TGTGCCAGCAGCTTAACGTTGGCTAGCGGGAGCAATGTATCCTACGAGCAGTACTTC; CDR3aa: CASSLTLASGSNVSYEQYF
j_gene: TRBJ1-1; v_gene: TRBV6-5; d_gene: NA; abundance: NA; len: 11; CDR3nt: TGTGCCAGCCTCGCTGGTGTCGAAGCTTTCTTT; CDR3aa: CASLAGVEAFF
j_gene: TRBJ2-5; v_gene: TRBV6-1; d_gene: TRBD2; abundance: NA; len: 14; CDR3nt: TGTGCCAGCAGTTTCGCGGGAGCAGGAGAGACCCAGTACTTC; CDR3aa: CASSFAGAGETQYF
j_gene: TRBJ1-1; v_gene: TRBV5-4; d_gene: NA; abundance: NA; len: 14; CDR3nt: TGTGCCAGCAGCTTTTGGGGATTGAACACTGAAGCTTTCTTT; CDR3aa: CASSFWGLNTEAFF
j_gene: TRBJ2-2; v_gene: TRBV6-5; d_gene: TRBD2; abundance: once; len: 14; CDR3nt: TGTGCCAGCAGTTTGGGACTAGCGGACGGGGAGCTGTTTTTT; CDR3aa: CASSLGLADGELFF
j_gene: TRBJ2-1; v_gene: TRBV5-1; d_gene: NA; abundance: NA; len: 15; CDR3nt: TGCGCCAGCAGCTTGGAGGGCATCTCCTACAATGAGCAGTTCTTC; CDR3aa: CASSLEGISYNEQFF
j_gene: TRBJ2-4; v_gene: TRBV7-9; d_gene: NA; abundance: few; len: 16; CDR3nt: TGTGCCAGCAGCTGGGGTACCGGGACACCTAGTAACATTCAGTACTTC; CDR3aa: CASSWGTGTPSNIQYF
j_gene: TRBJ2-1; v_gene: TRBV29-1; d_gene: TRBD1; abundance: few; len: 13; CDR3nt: TGCAGCGTAGTGACAGGGTACAACAATGAGCAGTTCTTC; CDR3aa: CSVVTGYNNEQFF
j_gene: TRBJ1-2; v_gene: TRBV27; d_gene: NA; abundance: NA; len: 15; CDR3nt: TGTGCCAGCAGCCGCGCCGGGGACGTTGCCTATGGCTGCACCTTC; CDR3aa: CASSRAGDVAYGCTF
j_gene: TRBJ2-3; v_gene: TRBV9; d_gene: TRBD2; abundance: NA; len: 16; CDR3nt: TGTGCCAGCAGCGTAGCCACTAGCGGGGTAACAGATACGCAGTATTTT; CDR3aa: CASSVATSGVTDTQYF
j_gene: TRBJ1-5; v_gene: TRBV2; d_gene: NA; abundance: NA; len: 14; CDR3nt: TGTGCCAGCGCGACAGGCGCTTCTTTTGGGCCCCAGCATTTT; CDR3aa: CASATGASFGPQHF
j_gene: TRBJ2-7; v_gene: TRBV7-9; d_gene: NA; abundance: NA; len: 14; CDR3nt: TGTGCCAGCAGCTACGGTGGGGGGAACTACGAGCAGTACTTC; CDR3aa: CASSYGGGNYEQYF
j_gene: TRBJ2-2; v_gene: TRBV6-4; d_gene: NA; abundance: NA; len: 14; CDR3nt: TGTGCCAGCAGCAAAACAGGGTTCACCGGGGAGCTGTTTTTT; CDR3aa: CASSKTGFTGELFF
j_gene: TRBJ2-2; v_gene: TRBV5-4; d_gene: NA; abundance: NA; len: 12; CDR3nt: TGTGCCAGCAGTAAAGCCCCCGGGGAGCTGTTTTTT; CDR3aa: CASSKAPGELFF
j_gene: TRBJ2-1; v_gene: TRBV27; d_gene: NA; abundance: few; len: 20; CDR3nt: TGTGCCAGCAGTTTGCCCGACGGGACTCCCGAAATAGTAAAATACAATGAGCAGTTCTTC; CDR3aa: CASSLPDGTPEIVKYNEQFF
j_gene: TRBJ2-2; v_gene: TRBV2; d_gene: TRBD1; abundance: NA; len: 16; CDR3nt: TGTGCCAGCAGTGAAGGGACAGGGGGATTAGGCGGGGAGCTGTTTTTT; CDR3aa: CASSEGTGGLGGELFF
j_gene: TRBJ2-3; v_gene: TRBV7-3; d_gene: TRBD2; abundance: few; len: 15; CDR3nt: TGTGCCAGCAGCTGGGGACTAGCTAGCACAGATACGCAGTATTTT; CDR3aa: CASSWGLASTDTQYF
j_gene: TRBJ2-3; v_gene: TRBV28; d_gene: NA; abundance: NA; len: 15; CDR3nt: TGTGCCAGCAGTTTCGGGCAGGACCCGACAGATACGCAGTATTTT; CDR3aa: CASSFGQDPTDTQYF
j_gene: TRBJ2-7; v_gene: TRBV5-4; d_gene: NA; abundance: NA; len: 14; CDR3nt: TGTGCCAGCAGCTTGGCGGACAGATCCTACGAGCAGTACTTC; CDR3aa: CASSLADRSYEQYF
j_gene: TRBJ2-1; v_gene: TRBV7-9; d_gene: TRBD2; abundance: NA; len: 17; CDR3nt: TGTGCCAGCAGCTCCAAGGGCCGGGAGGGCCGCAACAATGAGCAGTTCTTC; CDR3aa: CASSSKGREGRNNEQFF
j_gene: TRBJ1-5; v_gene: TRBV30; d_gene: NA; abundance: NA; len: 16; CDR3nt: TGTGCCTGGAGTGTATCGGCGGCCTATAGCAATCAGCCCCAGCATTTT; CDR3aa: CAWSVSAAYSNQPQHF
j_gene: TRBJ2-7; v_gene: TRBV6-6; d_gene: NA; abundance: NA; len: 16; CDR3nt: TGTGCCAGCAGTTACGACCCCCCGCCTGACAGCTACGAGCAGTACTTC; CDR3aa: CASSYDPPPDSYEQYF
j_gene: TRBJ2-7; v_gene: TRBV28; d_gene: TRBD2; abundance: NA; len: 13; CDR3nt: TGTGCCACCCTGGGGGGGGGAGTGTACGAGCAGTACTTC; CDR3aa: CATLGGGVYEQYF
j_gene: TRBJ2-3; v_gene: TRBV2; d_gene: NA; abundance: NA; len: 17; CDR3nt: TGTGCCAGCGCCCCGACGGGGGCCAAGGGTGGCACAGATACGCAGTATTTT; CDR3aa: CASAPTGAKGGTDTQYF
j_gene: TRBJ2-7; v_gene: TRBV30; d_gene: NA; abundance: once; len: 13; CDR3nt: TGTGCCTGGAGGTCTGCGGACGGCTACGAGCAGTACTTC; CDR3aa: CAWRSADGYEQYF
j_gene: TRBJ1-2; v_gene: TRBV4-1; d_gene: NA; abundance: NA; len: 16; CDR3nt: TGCGCCAGCAGCCAAGATAAAAGGACTCAGCCTCGGCGCTACACCTTC; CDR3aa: CASSQDKRTQPRRYTF
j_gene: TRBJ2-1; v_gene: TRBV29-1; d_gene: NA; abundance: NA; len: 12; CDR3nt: TGCAGCGCCGGGACTGGGTACAATGAGCAGTTCTTC; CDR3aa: CSAGTGYNEQFF